The next 2 T cell receptor beta chains were all read from a single sample in a study of shared T cell receptors in the human thymus (dated by TCRdb to about 2021). Library prep was done by the immunoSEQ multiplex PCR assay. Not all clones reach the TCRdb copy of this immuneACCESS table, which keeps in-frame sequences only. Checked studies attribute under half of the gap to unresolved V genes and leave the rest unexplained. Counted in this sample were 650,000 to 950,000 clones; roughly 88% of them appeared once. 0.008% to 0.011% of the sample lies in the top ten. These data were also reused for a study on human thymus T cells.

The sequencing input was thymocytes. Every receptor here comes from a girl younger than two with a congenital heart defect. Donor details come from another sample of the same person, matched by shared clones.

This clone was observed a single time. The chain is built from TRBV18 and TRBJ1-4; a weak D match, TRBD1 (5 bases). The germline V gene has CDR1 KGHSH and CDR2 LQKENI. The length of the CDR3 is 15 residues. The V gene lost 2 bases and the J gene lost 5 bases, with 12 bases spanning the gap. CDR3 in amino acids: CASSPGADANEKLFF. The CDR3 coding sequence is TGTGCCAGCTCACCAGGGGCGGACGCAAATGAAAAACTGTTTTTT. Full variable domain (outside the CDR3, taken from reference TRBV18 and TRBJ1-4): NAGVMQNPRHLVRRRGQEARLRCSPMKGHSHVYWYRQLPEEGLKFMVYLQKENIIDESGMPKERFSAEFPKEGPSILRIQQVVRGDSAAYFCASSPGADANEKLFFGSGTQLSVL.

The rearrangement joins TRBV5-1 to TRBJ1-6; 9 bases are a match to TRBD1. The CDR3 runs 16 residues. The trim removed 6 bases at V and 10 bases at J, leaving 14 bases unmatched. Germline values: CDR1 SGHRS, CDR2 YFSETQ. CDR3 in amino acids: CASNWGVTGGGSPLHF. The CDR3 DNA follows: TGCGCCAGCAACTGGGGGGTAACAGGGGGCGGCTCACCCCTCCACTTT.